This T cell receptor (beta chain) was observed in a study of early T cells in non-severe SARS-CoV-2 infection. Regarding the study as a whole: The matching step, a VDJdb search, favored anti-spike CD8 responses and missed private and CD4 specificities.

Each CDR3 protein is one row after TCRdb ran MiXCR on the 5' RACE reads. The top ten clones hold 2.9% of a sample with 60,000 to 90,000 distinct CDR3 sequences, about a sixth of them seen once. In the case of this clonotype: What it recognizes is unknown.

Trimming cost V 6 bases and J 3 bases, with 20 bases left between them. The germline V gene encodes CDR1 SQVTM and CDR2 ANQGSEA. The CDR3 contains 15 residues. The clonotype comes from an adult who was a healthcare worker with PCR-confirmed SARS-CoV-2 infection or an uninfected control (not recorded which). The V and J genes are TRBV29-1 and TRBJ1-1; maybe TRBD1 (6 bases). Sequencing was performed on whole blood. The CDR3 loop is CSVPSGLDRHTEAFF. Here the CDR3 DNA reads TGCAGCGTCCCCTCTGGGTTAGACAGGCACACTGAAGCTTTCTTT.